This is a list of T cell receptor beta chains from one sample in a study of cytomegalovirus exposure and HLA in healthy donors. Assay: immunoSEQ multiplex PCR; the TCRdb copy retains only in-frame clones and omits some. Of 85,000 to 120,000 clones listed, roughly 70% are singletons. Sequenced: PBMCs. The receptors were sampled from a male donor in good health and CMV-seropositive. Both conserved end residues are part of each CDR3. D genes are given only for firm matches. Only some rows state a clone size, as once, few, many or a class for expanded clones.

D gene | clone size | J gene | V gene | CDR3 protein | CDR3 DNA
TRBD1 | - | TRBJ1-6 | TRBV7-2 | CASSLDRPPSSPLHF | TGTGCCAGCAGCTTGGACAGGCCCCCCTCTTCACCCCTCCACTTT
TRBD2 | - | TRBJ2-1 | TRBV7-9 | CASSSSGIAGEQFF | TGTGCCAGCAGCTCCTCCGGGATAGCGGGGGAACAGTTCTTC
- | - | TRBJ1-2 | TRBV28 | CASSPGRPGGYTF | TGTGCCAGCAGCCCCGGTCGTCCGGGGGGCTACACCTTC
- | - | TRBJ2-5 | TRBV2 | CASFVQETQYF | TGTGCCAGCTTCGTCCAAGAGACCCAGTACTTC
TRBD2 | once | TRBJ2-7 | TRBV7-9 | CASSPGTSYEQYF | TGTGCCAGCAGCCCAGGGACTAGCTATGAGCAGTACTTC
TRBD2 | - | TRBJ2-2 | TRBV5-4 | CASSYFSGRAGELFF | TGTGCCAGCAGCTATTTTAGCGGGAGGGCCGGGGAGCTGTTTTTT
- | - | TRBJ1-2 | TRBV19 | CASSMDSNYGYTF | TGTGCCAGTAGTATGGACAGTAACTATGGCTACACCTTC
TRBD1 | once | TRBJ2-7 | TRBV11-2 | CASRFRDRYYEQYF | TGTGCCAGCAGGTTCCGGGACAGATACTACGAGCAGTACTTC
- | - | TRBJ2-7 | TRBV19 | CASSIVVNYEQYF | TGTGCCAGTAGTATCGTCGTAAACTACGAGCAGTACTTC
TRBD2 | - | TRBJ2-3 | TRBV14 | CASSQPSGMDIDTQYF | TGTGCCAGCAGCCAACCTAGCGGGATGGATATAGATACGCAGTATTTT
- | - | TRBJ1-1 | TRBV9 | CASSVASSNTEAFF | TGTGCCAGCAGCGTAGCTTCGTCGAACACTGAAGCTTTCTTT
- | - | TRBJ2-7 | TRBV4-3 | CASSQDRGLAGSYEQYF | TGCGCCAGCAGCCAAGATCGTGGGCTAGCCGGAAGCTACGAGCAGTACTTC
- | - | TRBJ1-1 | TRBV10-3 | CAISGKEGRAEAFF | TGTGCCATCAGCGGCAAGGAAGGGAGAGCTGAAGCTTTCTTT
- | - | TRBJ1-3 | TRBV23-1 | CASSQLSGNTIYF | TGCGCCAGCAGTCAACTCTCTGGAAACACCATATATTTT
- | few | TRBJ1-1 | TRBV5-5 | CASSSPLFVRKNTEAFF | TGTGCCAGCAGCTCCCCCCTTTTCGTTCGTAAAAACACTGAAGCTTTCTTT